Listed below are T cell receptor beta chains from one sample, sequenced in a study of blood T cell repertoires in COVID-19. Sequencing was performed with immunoSEQ multiplex PCR; in TCRdb, only in-frame clones are kept and a portion is missing. The sample contains 140,000 or so clones, roughly 80% of which appear only once. Sequences were obtained from PBMCs or T cells enriched from blood (not recorded which). The receptors were gathered from a woman between 35 and 50 years old who had recovered from COVID-19. Each CDR3 is given with its conserved first and last residue.

J,length,V,CDR3
TRBJ2-3,17,TRBV7-9,CASSLASAGPEVYTQYF
TRBJ1-5,15,TRBV9,CASSGGDRSNQPQHF
TRBJ2-3,17,TRBV11-3,CASSPGKRENPTDTQYF
TRBJ2-2,17,TRBV9,CASSVGGGGANTGELFF
TRBJ2-1,14,TRBV5-4,CASSAGTAYNEQFF
TRBJ1-4,13,TRBV30,CAWSHTGTEKLFF
TRBJ2-3,15,TRBV25-1,CASSEAGGPADTQYF
TRBJ1-3,13,TRBV5-4,CASSGTFGNTIYF
TRBJ1-6,17,TRBV2,CASKLVVLSSYNSPLHF
TRBJ2-7,14,TRBV2,CASSELGGPYEQYF